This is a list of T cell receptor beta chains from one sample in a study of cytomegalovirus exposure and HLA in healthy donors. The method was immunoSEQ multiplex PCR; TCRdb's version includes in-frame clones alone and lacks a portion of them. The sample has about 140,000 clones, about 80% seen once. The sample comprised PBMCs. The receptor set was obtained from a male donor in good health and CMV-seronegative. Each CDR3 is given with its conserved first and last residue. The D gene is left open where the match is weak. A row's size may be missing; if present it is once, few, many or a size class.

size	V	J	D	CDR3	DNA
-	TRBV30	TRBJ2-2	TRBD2	CAWTKRRGGLDTGELFF	TGTGCCTGGACCAAGAGACGGGGGGGCCTGGACACCGGGGAGCTGTTTTTT
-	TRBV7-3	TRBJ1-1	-	CASSLRRPQGSAEAFF	TGTGCCAGCAGCTTAAGGCGCCCACAGGGTTCCGCTGAAGCTTTCTTT
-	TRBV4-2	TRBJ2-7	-	CASSQDNIGYEQYF	TGTGCCAGCAGCCAAGATAATATCGGCTACGAGCAGTACTTC
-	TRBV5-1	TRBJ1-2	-	CASSLRGGSNGYTF	TGCGCCAGCAGCTTGCGGGGGGGATCGAATGGCTACACCTTC
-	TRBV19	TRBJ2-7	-	CASSPAGINYEQYF	TGTGCCAGTAGTCCTGCCGGGATCAACTACGAGCAGTACTTC
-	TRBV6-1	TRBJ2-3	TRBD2	CASGLTSGGPDTQYF	TGTGCCAGCGGCCTGACTAGCGGGGGTCCAGATACGCAGTATTTT
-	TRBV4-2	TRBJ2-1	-	CASSQDTPPWNEQFF	TGTGCCAGCAGCCAAGATACACCCCCATGGAATGAGCAGTTCTTC
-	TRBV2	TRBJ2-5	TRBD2	CASSAGTSPLETQYF	TGTGCCAGCAGTGCTGGGACTAGCCCTTTAGAGACCCAGTACTTC
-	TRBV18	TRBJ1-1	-	CASSPLRGADTEAFF	TGTGCCAGCTCACCCCTCCGGGGGGCCGACACTGAAGCTTTCTTT
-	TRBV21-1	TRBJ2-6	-	CAGKLQGTGANVLTF	TGTGCCGGAAAATTACAGGGGACTGGGGCCAACGTCCTGACTTTC
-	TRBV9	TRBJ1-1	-	CASSNRNTEAFF	TGTGCCAGCAGCAATCGGAACACTGAAGCTTTCTTT
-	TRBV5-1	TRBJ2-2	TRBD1	CASRPLYLSGQGFTGELFF	TGCGCCAGCAGGCCCCTCTATTTGAGTGGACAGGGTTTTACCGGGGAGCTGTTTTTT
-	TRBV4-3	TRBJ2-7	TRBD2	CASSQGRGTYEQYF	TGCGCCAGCAGCCAAGGGCGGGGGACTTACGAGCAGTACTTC
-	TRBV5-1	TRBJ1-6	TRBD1	CASSPNLQGRNSPLHF	TGCGCCAGCAGCCCCAACTTACAGGGGCGGAATTCACCCCTCCACTTT
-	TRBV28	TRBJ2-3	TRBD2	CASKGSGGGTDTQYF	TGTGCCAGCAAGGGGAGCGGGGGCGGAACAGATACGCAGTATTTT
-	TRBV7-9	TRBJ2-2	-	CSSSSPGELGSTGELFF	TGTTCCAGCAGTTCGCCGGGGGAGCTTGGGAGCACCGGGGAGCTGTTTTTT
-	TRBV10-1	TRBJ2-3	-	CASSDATPPDTQYF	TGCGCCAGCAGTGATGCGACTCCCCCAGATACGCAGTATTTT
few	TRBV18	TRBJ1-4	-	CASSPSRASGEKLFF	TGTGCCAGCTCACCGTCAAGGGCTAGCGGAGAAAAACTGTTTTTT
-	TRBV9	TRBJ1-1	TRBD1	CASTGRWTGINGDTEAFF	TGTGCCAGCACCGGACGGTGGACAGGGATTAATGGGGACACTGAAGCTTTCTTT
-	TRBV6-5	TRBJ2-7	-	CASSLADSTYEQYF	TGTGCCAGCAGTCTTGCGGACAGTACCTACGAGCAGTACTTC
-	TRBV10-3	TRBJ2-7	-	CATLVGVTYEQYF	TGTGCCACCCTAGTCGGGGTCACCTACGAGCAGTACTTC
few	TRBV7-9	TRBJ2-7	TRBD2	CASSSAGETLVYEQYF	TGTGCCAGCAGCTCCGCGGGGGAGACTCTAGTCTACGAGCAGTACTTC
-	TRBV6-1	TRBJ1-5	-	CASSEYQANQPQHF	TGTGCCAGCAGTGAATACCAGGCAAATCAGCCCCAGCATTTT
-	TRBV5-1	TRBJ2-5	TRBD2	CASSFGGGQETQYF	TGCGCCAGCAGCTTCGGCGGGGGGCAAGAGACCCAGTACTTC
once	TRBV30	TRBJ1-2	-	CAWIRGPYGYTF	TGTGCCTGGATACGTGGGCCCTATGGCTACACCTTC
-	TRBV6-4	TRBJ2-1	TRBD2	CASSDKQAGNNEQFF	TGTGCCAGCAGTGACAAACAAGCGGGGAACAATGAGCAGTTCTTC
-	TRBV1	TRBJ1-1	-	CTSSQALTGHRAFF	TGCACCAGCAGCCAAGCACTGACAGGTCACAGGGCTTTCTTT
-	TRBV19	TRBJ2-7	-	CASSPPGSRDEQYF	TGTGCCAGTAGTCCACCGGGGAGTAGGGACGAGCAGTACTTC
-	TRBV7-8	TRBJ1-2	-	CASSEDNSYGYTF	TGTGCCAGCAGCGAAGACAATTCCTATGGCTACACCTTC
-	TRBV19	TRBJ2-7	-	CASSTNREQYF	TGTGCCAGTAGTACGAACAGGGAGCAGTACTTC
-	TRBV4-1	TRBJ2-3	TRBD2	CASSQVISGGTDTQYF	TGCGCCAGCAGCCAAGTTATTAGCGGGGGCACAGATACGCAGTATTTT
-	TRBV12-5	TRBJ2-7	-	CASGSGLQYF	TGTGCTAGTGGGTCAGGGTTGCAGTACTTC